The rows below give T cell receptor beta chains drawn from one sample of a study of cytomegalovirus exposure and HLA in healthy donors. Assay used: immunoSEQ multiplex PCR; TCRdb lists only in-frame clones, some missing. The repertoire holds over 100,000 clones, with around 85% as singletons. Sequencing was done on a sample of PBMCs. The receptors were sampled from a man aged 30-40 years in good health and CMV-seronegative. Both conserved end residues are part of each CDR3. Each record gives: D gene, clone size, V gene, J gene, CDR3 protein, CDR3 DNA. The D gene is left open where the match is weak. The size of a clone is reported for some rows only, either as once, few or many, or as a class for expanded clones.

TRBD2	once	TRBV28	TRBJ2-7	CASRSGGPGGEQYF	TGTGCCAGCAGGAGCGGGGGGCCGGGGGGCGAGCAGTACTTC
NA	NA	TRBV4-3	TRBJ1-2	CASSPERTGISYGYTF	TGCGCCAGCAGCCCAGAGCGGACGGGGATTAGCTATGGCTACACCTTC
TRBD1	NA	TRBV5-1	TRBJ1-2	CASSLAGTANYGYTF	TGCGCCAGCAGCTTGGCTGGGACAGCCAACTATGGCTACACCTTC
NA	NA	TRBV10-3	TRBJ2-7	CAIGEGFPGQQYF	TGTGCCATCGGAGAGGGGTTTCCGGGACAACAGTACTTC
TRBD2	once	TRBV29-1	TRBJ2-5	CSVLGTSGGGLETQYF	TGCAGCGTGCTCGGGACTAGCGGGGGGGGATTAGAGACCCAGTACTTC
NA	NA	TRBV27	TRBJ2-7	CASSLMAGPPYEQYF	TGTGCCAGCAGTTTAATGGCGGGGCCCCCCTACGAGCAGTACTTC
NA	NA	TRBV5-1	TRBJ2-1	CASSSGSGLDNEQFF	TGCGCCAGCAGCTCCGGATCGGGACTCGACAATGAGCAGTTCTTC
TRBD1	NA	TRBV6-5	TRBJ1-2	CASSRDSYGYTF	TGTGCCAGCAGCCGGGACAGCTATGGCTACACCTTC
TRBD2	NA	TRBV7-2	TRBJ2-4	CASSLLGGSSVKNSQYF	TGTGCCAGCAGCTTATTGGGGGGGTCTTCGGTCAAAAACAGTCAGTACTTC
NA	NA	TRBV6-5	TRBJ1-6	CASTPGSYNSPLHF	TGTGCCAGCACCCCCGGCTCCTATAATTCACCCCTCCACTTT
NA	NA	TRBV2	TRBJ2-1	CALLRPIGLYNEQFF	TGTGCCCTCCTCAGACCAATAGGACTGTACAATGAGCAGTTCTTC
TRBD1	NA	TRBV5-4	TRBJ2-5	CASSLGTGGGGYF	TGTGCCAGCAGCTTGGGGACAGGGGGCGGTGGGTACTTC
NA	NA	TRBV2	TRBJ1-5	CASSEYRDSNQPQHF	TGTGCCAGCAGTGAATACCGAGATAGCAATCAGCCCCAGCATTTT
NA	NA	TRBV7-9	TRBJ1-3	CASGPSWESSGNTIYF	TGTGCCAGCGGCCCCTCGTGGGAGAGCTCTGGAAACACCATATATTTT
TRBD1	few	TRBV5-5	TRBJ1-4	CASSLGTGGEKLFF	TGTGCCAGCAGCTTAGGGACAGGGGGCGAAAAACTGTTTTTT
NA	NA	TRBV29-1	TRBJ1-6	CSVEEEGVGSPLHF	TGCAGCGTTGAAGAAGAGGGGGTAGGTTCACCCCTCCACTTT
NA	NA	TRBV27	TRBJ1-6	CASSFLSPDSSYNSPLHF	TGTGCCAGCAGTTTCTTGTCACCGGACAGCTCCTATAATTCACCCCTCCACTTT
NA	NA	TRBV27	TRBJ1-1	CASSSNTGSGAFF	TGTGCCAGCAGTTCAAATACAGGGTCTGGAGCTTTCTTT
TRBD1	NA	TRBV27	TRBJ2-3	CASSPGTGRLTDTQYF	TGTGCCAGCAGCCCCGGGACAGGGCGCCTCACAGATACGCAGTATTTT
NA	few	TRBV9	TRBJ2-3	CASSVEVEADTQYF	TGTGCCAGCAGCGTAGAGGTTGAGGCAGATACGCAGTATTTT
NA	few	TRBV20-1	TRBJ2-7	CSARESYEQYF	TGCAGTGCAAGGGAGTCCTACGAGCAGTACTTC
NA	NA	TRBV2	TRBJ2-1	CASSVRGSSYNEQFF	TGTGCCAGCAGTGTACGGGGTAGCTCCTACAATGAGCAGTTCTTC
TRBD2	NA	TRBV5-6	TRBJ2-7	CASSLLEGRLASREQYF	TGTGCCAGCAGCTTGCTGGAGGGAAGACTAGCGTCGAGGGAGCAGTACTTC
NA	NA	TRBV7-6	TRBJ2-7	CASSSGVGSYEQYF	TGTGCCAGCAGCTCCGGGGTGGGCAGCTACGAGCAGTACTTC
TRBD2	NA	TRBV2	TRBJ2-7	CASRGRDYSYEQYF	TGTGCCAGCAGGGGCCGGGACTACTCCTACGAGCAGTACTTC
NA	NA	TRBV6-4	TRBJ2-7	CASSDATGEQYF	TGTGCCAGCAGTGACGCAACGGGCGAGCAGTACTTC
TRBD2	NA	TRBV6-5	TRBJ2-5	CASRLSGVETQYF	TGTGCCAGCAGGCTAAGCGGGGTGGAGACCCAGTACTTC
TRBD2	once	TRBV6-4	TRBJ2-7	CASSPGGGSTYEQYF	TGTGCCAGCAGTCCGGGGGGGGGTTCTACCTACGAGCAGTACTTC
NA	NA	TRBV28	TRBJ1-4	CASRAGGWSNNEKLFF	TGTGCCAGCAGGGCGGGAGGGTGGAGCAATAATGAAAAACTGTTTTTT
NA	NA	TRBV9	TRBJ2-7	CASSVDRGIPTYEQYF	TGTGCCAGCAGCGTAGATAGGGGGATTCCTACCTACGAGCAGTACTTC
NA	NA	TRBV2	TRBJ2-1	CASSVGGEQFF	TGTGCCAGCAGTGTAGGGGGTGAGCAGTTCTTC
TRBD2	few	TRBV5-1	TRBJ2-2	CASRTSGGGNTGELFF	TGCGCCAGCAGGACCAGCGGGGGGGGGAACACCGGGGAGCTGTTTTTT
NA	NA	TRBV14	TRBJ1-1	CASSQDVGAQNTEAFF	TGTGCCAGCAGCCAAGATGTTGGGGCGCAGAACACTGAAGCTTTCTTT
NA	NA	TRBV7-2	TRBJ1-1	CASSLDRGGTEAFF	TGTGCCAGCAGCTTAGATCGGGGGGGCACTGAAGCTTTCTTT
NA	NA	TRBV21-1	TRBJ1-2	CASSDLTGYYGYAF	TGTGCCAGCAGCGATCTGACAGGATACTATGGCTACGCCTTC
TRBD1	NA	TRBV27	TRBJ2-6	CASSPLWDRPSGLSGANVLTF	TGTGCCAGCAGTCCTTTATGGGACAGACCCTCCGGACTCTCTGGGGCCAACGTCCTGACTTTC
NA	NA	TRBV6-4	TRBJ2-4	CASSDTTVVGAKNIQYF	TGTGCCAGCAGTGACACGACAGTAGTCGGGGCCAAAAACATTCAGTACTTC
NA	NA	TRBV7-2	TRBJ2-1	CASSLGGGPYNEQFF	TGTGCCAGCAGCTTAGGTGGGGGCCCCTACAATGAGCAGTTCTTC